This T cell receptor (beta chain) appears in the sequencing data of a study of a mutant IDH1 vaccine in newly diagnosed glioma. The wider study: Among treated patients, about 62% were male and around 40% female, and mean age was 40.4 years.

With respect to this clone: Antigen: not known.

The protocol was immunoSEQ multiplex PCR, while the TCRdb copy is restricted to in-frame clones and leaves out a portion. This sample has approximately 52,000 clones; roughly 80% occur once, and the top ten carry 1.8%. Described time point: baseline, week 1 (first vaccination visit). Treatment given: pre-vaccination baseline after standard-of-care therapy. New WHO grade 3 or 4 astrocytomas that were IDH1-mutant and ATRX-lost had been found in donors. Overall study findings and caveats: Most patients, 90% to 95%, showed vaccine-induced immune responses.

The sequence derives from a woman aged 35 to 49 with glioma. The sample in question was PBMCs, obtained from a glioma patient treated with radiotherapy, temozolomide or both.

CDR3 region: CASSVRTGELFF. The CDR3 DNA follows: TGTGCCAGCAGTGTCAGAACCGGGGAGCTGTTTTTT. V is TRBV25-1 and J is TRBJ2-2; D gene ambiguous. Germline values: CDR1 MGHDK, CDR2 SYGVNS. With 4 bases removed from V and 5 bases from J, the gap between germline ends came to 5 bases. This CDR3 is built from 12 residues.